What follows is one TCR beta chain and its context. Its antigen is undetermined. This sample was taken from a study of cytomegalovirus exposure and HLA in healthy donors. On the study more broadly: Of several hundred genotyped donors, more than 70% clustered with self-reported Caucasian donors.

The primer mix had 60 Vbeta and 13 Jbeta primers. TCRdb's table, derived via immunoSEQ multiplex PCR, lists solely in-frame clones and lacks some. The table lists under 90,000 clones, 80% to 90% of them singletons, with roughly 2.2% in the top ten. Notes on the study in general: In a later analysis, TCR beta V- and J-gene trimming was associated with a missense DCLRE1C variant. The authors listed approximately 160 TCR beta chains as cytomegalovirus-associated. A later analysis by the authors found several of the most significant clusters apparently linked to common viral pathogens.

The sequence derives from a man between 18 and 29 years old in good health and CMV-seronegative. The source material was PBMCs.

CDR3 region: CASSYSRTGKGYTF. CDR3 nucleotides: TGTGCCAGCAGTTACTCAAGGACAGGGAAGGGCTACACCTTC. The gene calls are TRBV6-5 and TRBJ1-2; 8 bases line up with TRBD1. Germline V gives CDR1 MNHEY, CDR2 SVGAGI. This CDR3 has 14 residues. V was pared by 0 bases and J by 8 bases, with 5 bases of the junction left unmatched.